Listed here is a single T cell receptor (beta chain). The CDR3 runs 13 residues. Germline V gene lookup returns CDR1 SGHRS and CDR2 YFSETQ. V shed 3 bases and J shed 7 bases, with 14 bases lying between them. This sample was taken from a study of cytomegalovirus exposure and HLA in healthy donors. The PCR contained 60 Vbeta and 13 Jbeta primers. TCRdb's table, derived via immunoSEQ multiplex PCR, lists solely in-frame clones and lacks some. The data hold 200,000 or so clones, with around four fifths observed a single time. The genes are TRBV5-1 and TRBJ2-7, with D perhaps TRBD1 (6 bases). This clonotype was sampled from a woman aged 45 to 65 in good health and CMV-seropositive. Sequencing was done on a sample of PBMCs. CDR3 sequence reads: CASSWGQGREQYF. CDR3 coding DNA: TGCGCCAGCAGCTGGGGGCAGGGTCGGGAGCAGTACTTC.